This T cell receptor beta chain was sequenced in a study of T-cell memory formation after mild COVID-19. Study-wide results and limits: The study found contracting CD4+ clones mainly in CM and EM and contracting CD8+ clones in EMRA. Clones that got smaller from day 15 to 85 had even CD4/CD8, while clones growing later tipped toward CD4+. The study detected some responding clones in pre-infection memory, suggesting cross-reactive memory joined.

The CDR3 sequence is 12 residues long. Trimming removed 6 bases at V and 9 bases at J, with 11 bases between. Germline V gene sequence: CDR1 MDHEN, CDR2 SYDVKM. About this clonotype itself: The antigen remains undetermined.

With constant-segment primers, 5'RACE yielded cDNA libraries of TCR alpha and TCR beta that carried sample barcodes and UMIs. MiXCR, applied by TCRdb to the 5' RACE reads, yields one record per CDR3 protein. The sample has 220,000 or so distinct CDR3 sequences, 7.5% to 10% seen once; the top ten hold 3.5% to 4%. The sequence came from a man younger than 35 who had mild COVID-19 (a few samples of this study predate the infection). Cell type and time point are not known. Sequencing was done on a sample of PBMCs or a T cell subset sorted from them (not recorded which). This rearrangement joins TRBV28 to TRBJ1-4; perhaps TRBD1 as D (6 bases). The CDR3, as DNA: TGTGCCAGCAGGGCGGACAGTAAAAAACTGTTTTTT. Its protein product is CASRADSKKLFF.